Following are 6 T cell receptor beta chains from one sample sequenced in a study of blood T cell repertoires in COVID-19. Repertoires were generated with immunoSEQ multiplex PCR, while TCRdb's copy carries only in-frame clones and drops some. The sample holds tens of thousands of clones; roughly four fifths are singletons and the top ten take approximately 7.3%. Material for sequencing was peripheral blood. These receptors all come from a human donor in a cohort sampled during active COVID-19.

The chain is built from TRBV10-3 and TRBJ1-1; tentatively, D is TRBD1 (6 bases). The CDR3 is made up of 12 amino acids. V gave up 9 bases and J gave up 11 bases, with 19 bases separating them. From germline, CDR1 is ENHRY and CDR2 SYGVKD. CDR3 nucleotides: TGTGCCATAACAGGGTCGGATATGATGGCTTTCTTT. It specifies CAITGSDMMAFF.

The rearrangement uses TRBV2 and TRBJ2-5, with a tentative D call TRBD1 (5 bases). This CDR3 is 16 amino acids long. Germline V CDR1 and CDR2: SNHLY, FYNNEI. V was trimmed by 5 bases and J by 1 base, leaving 17 bases between them. CDR3 sequence reads: CASSRPGLWGQETQYF. CDR3 coding DNA: TGTGCCAGCAGTCGGCCAGGGTTGTGGGGCCAAGAGACCCAGTACTTC.

The chain links TRBV6-5 to TRBJ1-5; 7 bases match TRBD1. This CDR3 comprises 15 residues. The germline V gene has CDR1 MNHEY and CDR2 SVGAGI. Losses at the gene ends were 6 bases for V and 0 bases for J; bases not matched to a gene: 5. CDR3 sequence: CASRGGQTSNQPQHF. CDR3 nucleotides: TGTGCCAGCAGGGGGGGACAGACTAGCAATCAGCCCCAGCATTTT.

The chain joins TRBV12-5 to TRBJ1-1, with D possibly TRBD1 on 6 matching bases. Trimming pared 5 bases from V and 1 base from J, leaving 11 bases between. The CDR3 spans 14 residues. Germline V gene data show CDR1 as LGHNT and CDR2 as FRNRAP. The CDR3 loop reads CASGTPTGNTEAFF. CDR3 nucleotide sequence: TGTGCTAGTGGTACCCCGACAGGGAACACTGAAGCTTTCTTT.

The rearrangement joins TRBV19 to TRBJ1-1; D is ambiguous. Germline CDR1 LNHDA, CDR2 SQIVND (reference sequence). V shed 4 bases and J shed 1 base, with 13 bases lying between them. The CDR3 spans 15 residues. CDR3 nucleotides: TGTGCCAGTAGTACGCCCTCAGTGTCGAACACTGAAGCTTTCTTT. Translating gives CASSTPSVSNTEAFF.

The rearrangement links TRBV15 to TRBJ2-5; weak D call: TRBD1 (5 bases). Germline lookup yields CDR1 LNHNV and CDR2 YYDKDF (reference sequence). Trimming took off 0 bases at V and 4 bases at J, with 9 bases between the two ends. The CDR3 contains 14 residues. CDR3 region: CATSREPQGETQYF. As DNA, the CDR3 is TGTGCCACCAGCAGAGAACCCCAGGGAGAGACCCAGTACTTC.